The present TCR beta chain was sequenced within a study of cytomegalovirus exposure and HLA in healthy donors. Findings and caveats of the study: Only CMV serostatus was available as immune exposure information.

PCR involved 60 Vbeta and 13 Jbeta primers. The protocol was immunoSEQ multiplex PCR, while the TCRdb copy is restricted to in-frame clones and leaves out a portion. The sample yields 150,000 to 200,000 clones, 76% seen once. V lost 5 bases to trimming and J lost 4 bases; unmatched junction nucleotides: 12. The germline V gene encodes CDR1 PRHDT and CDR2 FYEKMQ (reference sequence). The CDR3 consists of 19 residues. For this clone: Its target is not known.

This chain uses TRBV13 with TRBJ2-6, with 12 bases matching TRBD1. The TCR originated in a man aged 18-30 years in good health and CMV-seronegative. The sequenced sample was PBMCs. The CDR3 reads CASSATPGQGASGANVLTF. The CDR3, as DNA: TGTGCCAGCAGCGCCACTCCGGGACAGGGGGCCTCGGGGGCCAACGTCCTGACTTTC.